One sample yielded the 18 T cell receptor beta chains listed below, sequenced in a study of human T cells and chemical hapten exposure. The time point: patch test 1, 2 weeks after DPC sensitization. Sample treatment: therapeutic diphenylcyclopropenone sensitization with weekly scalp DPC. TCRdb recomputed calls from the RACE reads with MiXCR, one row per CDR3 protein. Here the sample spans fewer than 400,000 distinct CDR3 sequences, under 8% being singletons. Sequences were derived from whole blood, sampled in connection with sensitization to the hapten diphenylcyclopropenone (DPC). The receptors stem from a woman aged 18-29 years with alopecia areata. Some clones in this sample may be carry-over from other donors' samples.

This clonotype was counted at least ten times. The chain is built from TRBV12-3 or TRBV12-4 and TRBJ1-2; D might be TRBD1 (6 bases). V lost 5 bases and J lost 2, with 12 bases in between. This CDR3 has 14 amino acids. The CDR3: CASSPGQGNYGYTF. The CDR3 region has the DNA TGTGCCAGCAGTCCGGGACAAGGGAACTATGGCTACACCTTC.

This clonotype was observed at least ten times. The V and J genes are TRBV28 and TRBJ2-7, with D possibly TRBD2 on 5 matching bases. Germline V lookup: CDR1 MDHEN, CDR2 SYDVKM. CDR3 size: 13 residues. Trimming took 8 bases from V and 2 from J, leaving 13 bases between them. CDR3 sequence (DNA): TGTGCCAGCGGGGAGCGGTTCACCTACGAGCAGTACTTC. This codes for CASGERFTYEQYF.

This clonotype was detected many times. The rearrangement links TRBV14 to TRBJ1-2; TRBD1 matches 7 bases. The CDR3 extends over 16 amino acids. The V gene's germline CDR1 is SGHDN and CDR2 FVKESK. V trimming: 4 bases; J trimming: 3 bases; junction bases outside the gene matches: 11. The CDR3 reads CASSPRTGRVDYGYTF. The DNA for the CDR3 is TGTGCCAGCAGCCCGAGGACAGGCCGTGTGGACTATGGCTACACCTTC.

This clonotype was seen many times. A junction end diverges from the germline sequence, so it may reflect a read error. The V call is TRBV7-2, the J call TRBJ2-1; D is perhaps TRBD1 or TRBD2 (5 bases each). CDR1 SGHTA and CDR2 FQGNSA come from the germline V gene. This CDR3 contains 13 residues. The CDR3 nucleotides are TGTGCCAGCAGCTTACCCCACCTGAGGGGCCGGCTCTTC. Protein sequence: CASSLPHLRGRLF. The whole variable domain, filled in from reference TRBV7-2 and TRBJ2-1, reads GAGVSQSPSNKVTEKGKDVELRCDPISGHTALYWYRQSLGQGLEFLIYFQGNSAPDKSGLPSDRFSAERTGGSVSTLTIQRTQQEDSAVYLCASSLPHLRGRLFGPGTRLTVL.

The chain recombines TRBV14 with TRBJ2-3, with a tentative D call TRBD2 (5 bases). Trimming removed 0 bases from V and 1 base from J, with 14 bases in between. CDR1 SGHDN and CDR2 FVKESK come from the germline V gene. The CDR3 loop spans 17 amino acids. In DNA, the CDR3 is TGTGCCAGCAGCCAAGATAGAGTCGGCGGGCGCACAGATACGCAGTATTTT. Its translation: CASSQDRVGGRTDTQYF.

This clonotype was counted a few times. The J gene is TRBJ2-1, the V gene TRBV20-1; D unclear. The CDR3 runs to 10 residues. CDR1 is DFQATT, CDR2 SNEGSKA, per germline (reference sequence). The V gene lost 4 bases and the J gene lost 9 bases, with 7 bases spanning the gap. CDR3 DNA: TGCAGTGCTAAGGCCGGTGAGCAGTTCTTC. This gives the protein CSAKAGEQFF.

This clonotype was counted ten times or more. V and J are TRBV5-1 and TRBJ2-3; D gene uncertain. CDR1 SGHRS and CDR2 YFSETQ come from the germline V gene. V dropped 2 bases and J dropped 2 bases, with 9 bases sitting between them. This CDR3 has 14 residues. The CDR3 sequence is CASSFDKPTDTQYF. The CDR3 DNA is TGCGCCAGCAGCTTTGACAAACCCACAGATACGCAGTATTTT.

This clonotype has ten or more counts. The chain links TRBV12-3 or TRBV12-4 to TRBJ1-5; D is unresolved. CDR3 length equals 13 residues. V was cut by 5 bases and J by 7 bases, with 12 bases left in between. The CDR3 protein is CASSLEYGQPQHF. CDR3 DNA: TGTGCCAGCAGTCTTGAGTATGGACAGCCCCAGCATTTT.

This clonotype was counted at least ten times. CDR3 loop: CASEEGLISYNEQFF. The CDR3 DNA sequence: TGTGCCAGCGAGGAGGGTCTTATCTCCTACAATGAGCAGTTCTTC. The chain carries TRBV5-6 and TRBJ2-1; possibly TRBD2 for D (6 bases). Germline lookup yields CDR1 SGHDT and CDR2 YYEEEE. This CDR3 comprises 15 residues. V was trimmed by 7 bases and J by 0 bases, leaving 14 bases between them.

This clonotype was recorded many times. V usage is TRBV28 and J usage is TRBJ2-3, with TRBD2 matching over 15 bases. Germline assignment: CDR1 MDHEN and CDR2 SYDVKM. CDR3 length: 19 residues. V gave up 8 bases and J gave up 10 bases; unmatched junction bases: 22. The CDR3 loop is CASGAPGTSGGPGSLAQYF. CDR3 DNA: TGTGCCAGCGGTGCTCCCGGGACTAGCGGGGGGCCGGGCTCGTTGGCGCAGTATTTT.

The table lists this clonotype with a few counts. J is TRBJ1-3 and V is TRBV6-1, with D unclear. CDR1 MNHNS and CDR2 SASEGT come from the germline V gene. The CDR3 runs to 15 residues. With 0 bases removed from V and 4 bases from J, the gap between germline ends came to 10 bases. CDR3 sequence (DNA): TGTGCCAGCAGTGAAGCGCTCTATGAAGGAAACACCATATATTTT. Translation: CASSEALYEGNTIYF.

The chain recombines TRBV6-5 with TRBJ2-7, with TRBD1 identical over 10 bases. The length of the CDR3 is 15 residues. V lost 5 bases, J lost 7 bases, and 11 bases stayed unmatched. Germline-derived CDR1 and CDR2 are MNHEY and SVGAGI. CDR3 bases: TGTGCCAGCAGTATATCCGGGACAGGGGTAAAGGAGCAGTACTTC. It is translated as CASSISGTGVKEQYF.

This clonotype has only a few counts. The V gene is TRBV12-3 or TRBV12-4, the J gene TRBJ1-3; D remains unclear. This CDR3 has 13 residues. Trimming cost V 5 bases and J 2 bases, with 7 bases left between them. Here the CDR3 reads CASSQNPGNTIYF. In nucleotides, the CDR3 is TGTGCCAGCAGTCAAAACCCTGGAAACACCATATATTTT.

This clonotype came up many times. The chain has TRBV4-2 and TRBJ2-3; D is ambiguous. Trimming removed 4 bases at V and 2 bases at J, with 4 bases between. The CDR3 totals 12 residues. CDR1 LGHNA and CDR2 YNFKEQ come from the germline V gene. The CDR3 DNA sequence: TGTGCCAGCAGCCGGGTCACAGATACGCAGTATTTT. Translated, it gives CASSRVTDTQYF.

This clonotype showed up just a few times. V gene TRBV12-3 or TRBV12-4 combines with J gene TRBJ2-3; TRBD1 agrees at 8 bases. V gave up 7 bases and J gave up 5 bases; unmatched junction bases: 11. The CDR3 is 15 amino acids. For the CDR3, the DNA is TGTGCCAGCACCGTTGGCAGGGGGCTCCTAGATACGCAGTATTTT. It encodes CASTVGRGLLDTQYF.

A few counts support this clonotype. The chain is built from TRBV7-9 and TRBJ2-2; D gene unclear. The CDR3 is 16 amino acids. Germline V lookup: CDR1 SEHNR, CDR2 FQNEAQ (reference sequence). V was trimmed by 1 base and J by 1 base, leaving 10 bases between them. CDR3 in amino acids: CASSLVSDLNTGELFF. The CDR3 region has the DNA TGTGCCAGCAGCTTAGTCAGTGATTTGAACACCGGGGAGCTGTTTTTT. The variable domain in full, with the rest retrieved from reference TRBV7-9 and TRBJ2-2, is DTGVSQNPRHKITKRGQNVTFRCDPISEHNRLYWYRQTLGQGPEFLTYFQNEAQLEKSRLLSDRFSAERPKGSFSTLEIQRTEQGDSAMYLCASSLVSDLNTGELFFGEGSRLTVL.

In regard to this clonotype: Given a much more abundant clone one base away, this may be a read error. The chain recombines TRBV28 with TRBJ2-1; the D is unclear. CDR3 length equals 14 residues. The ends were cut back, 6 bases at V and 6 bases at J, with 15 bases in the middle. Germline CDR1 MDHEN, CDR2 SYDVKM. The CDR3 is CASRFYIRTNEQFF. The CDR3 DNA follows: TGTGCCAGCAGGTTTTACATTAGAACCAATGAGCAGTTCTTC.

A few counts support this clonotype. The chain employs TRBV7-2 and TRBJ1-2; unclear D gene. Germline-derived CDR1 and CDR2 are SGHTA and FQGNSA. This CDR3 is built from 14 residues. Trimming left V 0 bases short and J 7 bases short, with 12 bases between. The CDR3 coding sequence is TGTGCCAGCAGCTTAGCCACAGCAGATACTGGCTACACCTTC. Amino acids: CASSLATADTGYTF.